The 9 T cell receptor beta chains presented below share a single source sample, sequenced in a study of tumor and adjacent non-tumor tissue in lung cancer. No cell sorting was done before RNA was extracted from the tissue. More than 3 cm separated this lung sample from the edge of the tumor. The library came from three nested PCR rounds adapted from ARM-PCR protocols. TCRdb re-derived calls from the multiplex PCR reads in MiXCR, one entry per CDR3 protein. The repertoire holds fewer than 100,000 distinct CDR3 sequences, with around three quarters as singletons. The sequenced sample was distant non-tumor lung tissue. These receptors were taken from a woman aged 50 to 60 with non-small cell lung cancer.

A single count supports this clonotype. This rearrangement joins TRBV12-3 or TRBV12-4 to TRBJ2-5; weak D call: TRBD2 (5 bases). V lost 6 bases to trimming and J lost 7 bases, with 18 bases between them. The CDR3 spans 14 residues. As DNA, the CDR3 is TGTGCCAGCAGACGGGATATTGGAAAAGGGACCCAGTACTTC. It codes for CASRRDIGKGTQYF.

The V call is TRBV20-1, the J call TRBJ2-1, with 12 bases aligning to TRBD2. J lost 9 bases, V lost 2 bases, and 8 bases had no gene match. This CDR3 region has 15 residues. The germline V gene encodes CDR1 DFQATT and CDR2 SNEGSKA (reference sequence). The DNA for the CDR3 is TGCAGTGCTAGACCTAGCGGGAGGGATCAAGGTGAGCAGTTCTTC. It specifies CSARPSGRDQGEQFF.

To note about this clonotype: This CDR3 fails to terminate in the conserved phenylalanine or tryptophan, so it likely reflects a read error. Because the CDR3's place on the DNA is in doubt, the DNA is left out and the CDR3 is given as listed by TCRdb. The chain couples TRBV29-1 to TRBJ2-5; the table assigns TRBD1, which was not confirmed against the DNA. Counting both end residues, the CDR3 totals 13 amino acids. Germline-derived CDR1 and CDR2 are SQVTM and ANQGSEA. The CDR3: CSVVATGQETQYL.

This chain connects TRBV11-1 to TRBJ1-1; D gene ambiguous. The CDR3 covers 13 residues. Germline CDR1 and CDR2: SGHAT and FQDESV (reference sequence). CDR3 bases: TGTGTCTGCAGCTTGGAGAGCAACACTGAAGCTTTCTTT. Translation: CVCSLESNTEAFF.

A word on this clonotype: Here the CDR3 omits its conserved ending phenylalanine or tryptophan, so a read error is the likely source. For the CDR3, the DNA is TGTGCTAGGAGTCTAGGGACAGGGACAAACACCGGGGAGCTGTTTCTT. As protein: CARSLGTGTNTGELFL. The J gene is TRBJ2-2, the V gene TRBV12-3 or TRBV12-4; 9 positions match TRBD1. The length of the CDR3 is 16 residues.

Remarks on this clonotype: One end of the junction varies from germline; a read error may be responsible. The rearrangement uses TRBV11-2 and TRBJ2-3; D remains ambiguous. The CDR3 is made up of 16 amino acids. Germline CDR1 SGHAT, CDR2 FQNNGV. The CDR3 DNA follows: TGTGCCAGCAGCTTAGGGGTCCCAACTGGCACAGATACGCATTATTTT. Translated, it gives CASSLGVPTGTDTHYF. The full variable domain, rest sourced from reference TRBV11-2 and TRBJ2-3, is EAGVAQSPRYKIIEKRQSVAFWCNPISGHATLYWYQQILGQGPKLLIQFQNNGVVDDSQLPKDRFSAERLKGVDSTLKIQPAKLEDSAVYLCASSLGVPTGTDTHYFGPGTRLTVL.

Regarding this clonotype: One end of the junction fails to match germline, which may point to a read error. The chain employs TRBV12-3 or TRBV12-4 and TRBJ1-5, with a possible D match to TRBD1 (5 bases). The CDR3 is made up of 19 amino acids. CDR3 coding DNA: TGTTCCAGTAGTCCCTCCGACGGTTTAGCGGGGCGTAGCAATCAGCCCCAGCATTTT. As protein: CSSSPSDGLAGRSNQPQHF.

The J gene is TRBJ1-2, the V gene TRBV19, with 7 bases lining up with TRBD1. This CDR3 is 14 amino acids long. The ends lost 6 bases at V and 4 bases at J; junction bases unmatched: 8. Germline CDR1 reads LNHDA; CDR2 reads SQIVND (reference sequence). The CDR3 reads CASSPGQDFYGYTF. CDR3 nucleotides: TGTGCCAGTAGCCCCGGACAGGACTTCTATGGCTACACCTTC.

This clonotype is a singleton in its sample. At one boundary the junction diverges from the germline segment, which might be a read error. CDR3 region: CSVEGFGVVISYNGQFF. The CDR3 DNA reads TGCAGCGTTGAAGGGTTCGGCGTGGTAATCTCCTACAATGGGCAGTTCTTC. The V call is TRBV29-1, the J call TRBJ2-1; D is unresolved. Germline CDR1 SQVTM, CDR2 ANQGSEA. This CDR3 region has 17 residues.